This T cell receptor beta chain was profiled in a study of lymphopenia after photon versus proton radiotherapy. Regarding the study as a whole: Post-nadir TCR diversity decline inversely tracked overall survival among those who died. Oligoclonal CD8+ Temra expansion after nadir drove photon patients' diversity drop.

Notes on this clone: Antigen unknown.

Germline values: CDR1 SGHNT, CDR2 YYREEE (reference sequence). This CDR3 spans 15 amino acids. V lost 4 bases and J 3 bases, leaving 16 bases between the germline ends. Sequencing was performed with immunoSEQ multiplex PCR; in TCRdb, only in-frame clones are kept and a portion is missing. The sample has tens of thousands of clones, over 80% seen once; the top ten hold roughly a tenth. The chain joins TRBV5-4 to TRBJ1-1, with D tentatively TRBD1 (5 bases). This specimen was peripheral blood, taken from a patient treated with proton-based radiotherapy. This clonotype originated in a man older than 75 with esophageal cancer. The CDR3 DNA is TGTGCCAGCAGCGACAATCGCGGGGCGGACACTGAAGCTTTCTTT. Its protein is CASSDNRGADTEAFF.